The 4 T cell receptor beta chains below come from one sample, sequenced in a study of blood T cell repertoires in COVID-19. Sequencing used immunoSEQ multiplex PCR; TCRdb keeps in-frame clones, though not all of them. The sample holds about 110,000 clones, approximately 81% seen once. The sample comprised peripheral blood. The receptors come from a human donor in a cohort sampled during active COVID-19.

In its sample, this clone was seen a few times. The V call is TRBV9, the J call TRBJ2-7; D is unresolved. The V end was cut by 2 bases, the J end by 0 bases, with 9 bases between. The CDR3 is 14 amino acids. Germline lookup yields CDR1 SGDLS and CDR2 YYNGEE. The CDR3 loop reads CASSVQAHSYEQYF. In nucleotides, the CDR3 is TGTGCCAGCAGCGTGCAGGCCCACTCCTACGAGCAGTACTTC.

The chain recombines TRBV24-1 with TRBJ1-5; D unclear. Trimming shortened V by 12 bases and J by 4 bases, and 12 bases separated the two germline ends. CDR1 is KGHDR and CDR2 is SFDVKD in the germline V gene. The CDR3 is 12 amino acids. The CDR3 DNA reads as TGTGCCTCCTCTTCCGGTAATCAGCCCCAGCATTTT. Translated: CASSSGNQPQHF.

This clone appeared a single time. The chain combines TRBV5-6 with TRBJ2-2; D might be TRBD1 (6 bases). The germline V gene has CDR1 SGHDT and CDR2 YYEEEE. The V end was cut by 4 bases, the J end by 4 bases, with 17 bases between. The CDR3 has 16 amino acids. CDR3 in amino acids: CASSRPQGSRTGELFF. The CDR3 DNA follows: TGTGCCAGCAGCCGCCCACAGGGTTCGCGCACCGGGGAGCTGTTTTTT.

This chain joins TRBV28 and TRBJ1-1, with D perhaps TRBD1 (6 bases). Trimming left V 7 bases short and J 4 bases short, with 13 bases between. The CDR3 loop spans 13 amino acids. Per the germline V gene, CDR1 is MDHEN and CDR2 is SYDVKM. The CDR3 is CASKKQGSTEAFF. As DNA, the CDR3 is TGTGCCAGCAAAAAACAGGGTTCCACTGAAGCTTTCTTT.